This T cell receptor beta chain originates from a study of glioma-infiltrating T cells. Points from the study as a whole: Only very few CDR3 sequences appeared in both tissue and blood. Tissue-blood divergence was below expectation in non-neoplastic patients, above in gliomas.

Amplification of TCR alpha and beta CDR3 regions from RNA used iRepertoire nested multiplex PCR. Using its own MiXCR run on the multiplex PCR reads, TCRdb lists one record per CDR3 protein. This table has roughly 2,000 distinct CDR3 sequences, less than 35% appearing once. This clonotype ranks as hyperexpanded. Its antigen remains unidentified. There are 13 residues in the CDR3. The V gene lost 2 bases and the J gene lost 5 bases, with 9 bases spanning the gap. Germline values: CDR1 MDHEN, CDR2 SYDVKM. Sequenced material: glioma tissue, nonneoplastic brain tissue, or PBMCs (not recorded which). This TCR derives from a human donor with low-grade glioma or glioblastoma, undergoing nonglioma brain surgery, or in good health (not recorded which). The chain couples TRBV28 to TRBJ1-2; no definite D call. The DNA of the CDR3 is TGTGCCAGCAGTTTACAGTCTGGGTATGGCTACACCTTC. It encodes CASSLQSGYGYTF.